Listed below are T cell receptor beta chains from one sample, sequenced in a study of radiotherapy plus CTLA-4 blockade in lung cancer. Measured with immunoSEQ multiplex PCR; TCRdb has only the in-frame clones, and not every one. Counted here are over 60,000 clones, roughly 86% occurring once; the ten biggest clones make up about 0.95%. The sample was peripheral blood, taken from a patient treated with radiotherapy plus ipilimumab. The receptor set was obtained from a human donor with non-small cell lung cancer who had stable disease on radiotherapy plus ipilimumab. The CDR3 runs from the conserved cysteine through the conserved F or W. Fields, in order: CDR3 protein, CDR3 DNA, clone size, J gene, V gene, D gene. D genes are given only for firm matches. Rows give clone size only sometimes, using once, few, many, or a class for an expanded clone.

CASRGATSTDTQYF,TGTGCCAGTCGTGGCGCGACTAGCACAGATACGCAGTATTTT,.,TRBJ2-3,TRBV19,.
CASTPGTHEKLFF,TGTGCCAGCACCCCCGGGACCCATGAAAAACTGTTTTTT,once,TRBJ1-4,TRBV28,.
CASSVNARGETQYF,TGTGCCAGCAGCGTGAACGCCCGAGGGGAGACCCAGTACTTC,.,TRBJ2-5,TRBV7-8,.
CATRSDRVGNEQFF,TGTGCCACCCGATCAGACAGGGTGGGCAATGAGCAGTTCTTC,.,TRBJ2-1,TRBV15,TRBD1
CASSSSLAGGRKNEQFF,TGTGCCAGCAGCTCCTCACTAGCGGGAGGGAGGAAGAATGAGCAGTTCTTC,.,TRBJ2-1,TRBV11-3,TRBD2
CASSEGVADTQYF,TGTGCCAGCAGTGAAGGGGTAGCAGATACGCAGTATTTT,.,TRBJ2-3,TRBV6-1,.
CASSPDLYGYTF,TGTGCCAGCAGCCCCGACCTCTATGGCTACACCTTC,.,TRBJ1-2,TRBV7-9,.
CASSVGGDYNEQFF,TGTGCCAGCAGCGTCGGGGGGGATTACAATGAGCAGTTCTTC,.,TRBJ2-1,TRBV7-2,TRBD2
CASSLIIGFSNQPQHF,TGTGCCAGCAGCCTAATAATCGGATTCAGCAATCAGCCCCAGCATTTT,.,TRBJ1-5,TRBV11-2,.
CASGPGTNNSPLHF,TGTGCCAGCGGGCCGGGAACCAATAATTCACCCCTCCACTTT,.,TRBJ1-6,TRBV7-9,.
CASSLVSEQFF,TGCGCCAGCAGCTTGGTCAGTGAGCAGTTCTTC,.,TRBJ2-1,TRBV5-1,.
CASSLLPGTTDGGYTF,TGTGCCAGCAGTTTGTTACCGGGAACCACGGACGGGGGCTACACCTTC,.,TRBJ1-2,TRBV6-5,.
CASRGTGDSSYNSPLHF,TGCGCCAGCAGAGGGACAGGGGATAGCTCCTATAATTCACCCCTCCACTTT,.,TRBJ1-6,TRBV4-1,TRBD1
CASRKDGGLSPQHF,TGTGCCAGCAGAAAGGACGGTGGTTTGTCGCCCCAGCATTTT,.,TRBJ1-5,TRBV6-5,.
CASSLAGGRTDTQYF,TGCGCCAGCAGCTTGGCGGGCGGTCGCACAGATACGCAGTATTTT,.,TRBJ2-3,TRBV5-1,.
CAYGGGGLVGFAEAFF,TGTGCCTACGGCGGTGGGGGGCTCGTTGGTTTCGCTGAAGCTTTCTTT,.,TRBJ1-1,TRBV30,.
CASSPQGGNTGELFF,TGTGCCAGCTCACCGCAGGGGGGAAACACCGGGGAGCTGTTTTTT,.,TRBJ2-2,TRBV18,.
CASRIRGGETQYF,TGTGCCAGCAGGATCAGGGGTGGGGAGACCCAGTACTTC,.,TRBJ2-5,TRBV5-8,.
CASSPQGSSYNEQFF,TGTGCCAGCTCACCACAGGGTAGCTCCTACAATGAGCAGTTCTTC,.,TRBJ2-1,TRBV18,.
CASKVDRGPYEQYF,TGTGCCAGCAAGGTCGACAGGGGTCCATACGAGCAGTACTTC,.,TRBJ2-7,TRBV27,TRBD1
CANKPARGSNQPQHF,TGTGCCAACAAACCTGCCCGGGGGAGCAATCAGCCCCAGCATTTT,once,TRBJ1-5,TRBV28,.
CAWSPGTPNTGELFF,TGTGCCTGGAGCCCCGGGACCCCGAACACCGGGGAGCTGTTTTTT,.,TRBJ2-2,TRBV30,.
CASTMDRNEQFF,TGTGCCAGCACAATGGACAGGAATGAGCAGTTCTTC,.,TRBJ2-1,TRBV6-1,TRBD1
CAWAQGTNEKLFF,TGTGCCTGGGCACAGGGTACTAATGAAAAACTGTTTTTT,.,TRBJ1-4,TRBV30,.
CASSSRQDRVHEQYF,TGTGCCAGCAGTTCCCGGCAGGACAGGGTCCACGAGCAGTACTTC,.,TRBJ2-7,TRBV27,TRBD1
CASSFGQGWGQETQYF,TGCGCCAGCAGTTTCGGACAGGGGTGGGGGCAAGAGACCCAGTACTTC,.,TRBJ2-5,TRBV9,TRBD1
CASRPEGLRTSRAQYF,TGTGCCAGCAGACCAGAGGGGTTGAGGACTAGTAGGGCCCAGTACTTC,.,TRBJ2-5,TRBV6-4,TRBD2
CASSWTGRGELFF,TGTGCCAGCAGTTGGACAGGGCGCGGGGAGCTGTTTTTT,.,TRBJ2-2,TRBV11-2,TRBD1
CASSQYTGVSTDTQYF,TGCGCCAGCAGCCAGTATACAGGGGTCAGCACAGATACGCAGTATTTT,.,TRBJ2-3,TRBV4-1,TRBD1
CSVVSGRALEQFF,TGCAGCGTTGTGAGCGGGAGGGCACTTGAGCAGTTCTTC,.,TRBJ2-1,TRBV29-1,TRBD2
CASSPRGFYEQYF,TGTGCCAGTAGTCCGCGGGGGTTTTACGAGCAGTACTTC,.,TRBJ2-7,TRBV19,TRBD2
CASSLVRGDHYNEQFF,TGCGCCAGCAGCTTGGTCAGAGGAGACCACTACAATGAGCAGTTCTTC,.,TRBJ2-1,TRBV5-1,.
CASSLGGGGPTDTQYF,TGTGCCAGCAGCTTAGGGGGCGGGGGCCCAACAGATACGCAGTATTTT,.,TRBJ2-3,TRBV7-6,.
CASSYRGPGSNQPQHF,TGTGCCAGCAGTTACCGGGGCCCGGGTAGCAATCAGCCCCAGCATTTT,.,TRBJ1-5,TRBV28,.